The clone carrying this T cell receptor beta chain has at least ten counts. The antigen is undetermined. This sample is part of a study of metastatic and nonmetastatic thyroid tumors. On the study more broadly: Across peripheral blood and tumor or nodule tissue samples taken from malignant and benign thyroid patients, the repertoires were compared with one another.

The study, taken as a whole, reports: In both blood and tumor samples, TCR beta diversity was reported significantly higher for malignant than benign nodules.

The CDR3 sequence is 17 residues long. The V gene's germline CDR1 is SGHNT and CDR2 YYREEE (reference sequence). The V gene lost 4 bases and the J gene lost 3 bases, with 19 bases spanning the gap. Patients had received no treatment of any kind before thyroid surgery. In the source study's methods: To classify distant metastasis in papillary thyroid cancer, a model was built from CDR3 differences across clinicopathological groups. Using MiXCR, TCRdb re-called clones from the PCR reads. V and J calls and clone size were set by TCRdb, not the authors. The sample has 25,000 to 30,000 clones, about 22% seen once; the top ten hold 2% to 3%.

This TCR derives from a female donor with papillary thyroid cancer or a benign thyroid nodule (not recorded which). Some clones in this sample may be carry-over from other donors' samples. This chain uses TRBV5-4 with TRBJ1-4, with D possibly TRBD1 on 6 matching bases. The source material was blood. This chain's CDR3 is CASSARGATASNEKLFF. In DNA form, the CDR3 reads TGTGCCAGCAGCGCCAGGGGCGCCACCGCCTCTAATGAAAAACTGTTTTTT.